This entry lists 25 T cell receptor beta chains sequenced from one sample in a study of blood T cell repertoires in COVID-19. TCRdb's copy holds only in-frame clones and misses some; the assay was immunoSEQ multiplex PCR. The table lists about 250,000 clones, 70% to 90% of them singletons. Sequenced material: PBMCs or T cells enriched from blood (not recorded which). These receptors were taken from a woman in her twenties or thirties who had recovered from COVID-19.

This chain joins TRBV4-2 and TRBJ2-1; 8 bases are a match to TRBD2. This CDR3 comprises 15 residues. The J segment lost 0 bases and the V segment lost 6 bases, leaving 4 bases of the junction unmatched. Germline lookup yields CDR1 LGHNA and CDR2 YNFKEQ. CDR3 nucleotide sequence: TGTGCCAGCAGGCTCAGCGGGGGCTCCTACAATGAGCAGTTCTTC. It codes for CASRLSGGSYNEQFF.

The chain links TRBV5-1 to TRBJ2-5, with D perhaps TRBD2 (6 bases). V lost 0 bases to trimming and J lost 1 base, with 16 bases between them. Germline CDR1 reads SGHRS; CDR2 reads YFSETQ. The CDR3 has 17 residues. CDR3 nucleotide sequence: TGCGCCAGCAGCTTGGCGCGACGGAGGGAATTCCAAGAGACCCAGTACTTC. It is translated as CASSLARRREFQETQYF.

The CDR3 nucleotides read TGTGCCACTACAGGGGGCGGCGGGGAGCTGTTTTTT. Its protein product is CATTGGGGELFF. This rearrangement joins TRBV10-3 to TRBJ2-2; 9 positions agree with TRBD1. V shed 10 bases, J shed 7 bases, and the junction held 4 bases outside the gene matches. The V gene's germline CDR1 is ENHRY and CDR2 SYGVKD. The CDR3 extends over 12 amino acids.

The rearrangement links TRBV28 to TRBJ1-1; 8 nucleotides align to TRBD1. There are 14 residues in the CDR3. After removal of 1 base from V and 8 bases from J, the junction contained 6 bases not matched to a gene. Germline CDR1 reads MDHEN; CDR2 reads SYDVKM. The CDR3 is CASSLYLDREEAFF. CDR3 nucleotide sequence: TGTGCCAGCAGTTTATACCTGGACAGGGAGGAAGCTTTCTTT.

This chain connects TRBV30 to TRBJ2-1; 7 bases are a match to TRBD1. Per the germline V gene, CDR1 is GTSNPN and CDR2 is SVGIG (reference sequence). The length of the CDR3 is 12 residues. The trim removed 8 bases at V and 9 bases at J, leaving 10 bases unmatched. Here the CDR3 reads CAGRPTGFEQFF. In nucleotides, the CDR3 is TGTGCCGGAAGACCGACAGGGTTTGAGCAGTTCTTC.

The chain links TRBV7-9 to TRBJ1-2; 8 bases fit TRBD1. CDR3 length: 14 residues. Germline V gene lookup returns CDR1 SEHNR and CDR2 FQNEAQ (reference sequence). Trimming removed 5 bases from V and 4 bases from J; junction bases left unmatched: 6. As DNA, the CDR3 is TGTGCCAGCAGCCCGGGACAGGCGTCCTATGGCTACACCTTC. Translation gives CASSPGQASYGYTF.

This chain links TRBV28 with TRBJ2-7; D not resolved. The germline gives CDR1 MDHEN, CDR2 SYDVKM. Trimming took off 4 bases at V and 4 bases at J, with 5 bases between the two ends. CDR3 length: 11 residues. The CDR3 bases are TGTGCCAGCAGTTCGTATTACGAGCAGTACTTC. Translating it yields CASSSYYEQYF.

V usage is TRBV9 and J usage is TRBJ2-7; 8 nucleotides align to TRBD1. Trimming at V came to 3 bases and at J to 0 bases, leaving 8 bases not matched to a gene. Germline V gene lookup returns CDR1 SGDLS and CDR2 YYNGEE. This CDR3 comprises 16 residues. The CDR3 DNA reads TGTGCCAGCAGCGGAGCGACAGGGGACATCTCCTACGAGCAGTACTTC. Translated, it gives CASSGATGDISYEQYF.

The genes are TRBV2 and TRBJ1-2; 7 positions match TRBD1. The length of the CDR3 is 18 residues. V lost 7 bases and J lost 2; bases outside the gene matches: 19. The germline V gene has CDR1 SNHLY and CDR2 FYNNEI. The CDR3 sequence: CASIRSHDRASFNYGYTF. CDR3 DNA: TGTGCCAGCATCCGATCCCATGACAGGGCAAGTTTCAACTATGGCTACACCTTC.

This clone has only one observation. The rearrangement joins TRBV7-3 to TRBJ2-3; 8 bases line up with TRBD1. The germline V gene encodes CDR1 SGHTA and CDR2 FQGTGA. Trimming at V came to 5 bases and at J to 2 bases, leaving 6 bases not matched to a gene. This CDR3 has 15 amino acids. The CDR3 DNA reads TGTGCCAGCAGCCGTGACAGGGGTAACACAGATACGCAGTATTTT. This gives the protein CASSRDRGNTDTQYF.

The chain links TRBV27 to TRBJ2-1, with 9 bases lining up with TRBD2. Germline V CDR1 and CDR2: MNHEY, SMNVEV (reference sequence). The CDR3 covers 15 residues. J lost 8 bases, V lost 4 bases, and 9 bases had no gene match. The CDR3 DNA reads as TGTGCCAGCAGTTCTCTAGCGGGATCCGCGGATGAGCAGTTCTTC. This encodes CASSSLAGSADEQFF.

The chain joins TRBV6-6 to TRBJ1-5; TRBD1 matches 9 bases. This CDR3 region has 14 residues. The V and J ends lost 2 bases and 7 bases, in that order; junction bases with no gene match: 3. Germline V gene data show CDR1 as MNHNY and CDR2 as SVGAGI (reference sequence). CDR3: CASSYDRGFQPQHF. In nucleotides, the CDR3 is TGTGCCAGCAGTTACGACAGGGGGTTCCAGCCCCAGCATTTT.

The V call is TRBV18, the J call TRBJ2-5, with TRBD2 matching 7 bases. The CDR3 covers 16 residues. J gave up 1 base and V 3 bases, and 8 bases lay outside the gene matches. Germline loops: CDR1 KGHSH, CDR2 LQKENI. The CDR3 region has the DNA TGTGCCAGCTCACCGCTTTTAGCGGGTTTCCAAGAGACCCAGTACTTC. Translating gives CASSPLLAGFQETQYF.

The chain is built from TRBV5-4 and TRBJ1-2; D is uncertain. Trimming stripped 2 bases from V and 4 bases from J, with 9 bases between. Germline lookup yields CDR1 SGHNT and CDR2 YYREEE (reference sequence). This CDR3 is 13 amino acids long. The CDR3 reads CASSLAGGYGYTF. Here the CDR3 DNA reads TGTGCCAGCAGCTTAGCCGGAGGCTATGGCTACACCTTC.

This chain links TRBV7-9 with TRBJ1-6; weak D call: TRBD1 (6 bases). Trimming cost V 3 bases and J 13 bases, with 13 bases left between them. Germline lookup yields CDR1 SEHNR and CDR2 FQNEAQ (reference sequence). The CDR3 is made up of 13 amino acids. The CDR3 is CASSLSDSSPLHF. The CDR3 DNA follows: TGTGCCAGCAGCTTGTCGGACAGTTCGCCCCTCCACTTT.

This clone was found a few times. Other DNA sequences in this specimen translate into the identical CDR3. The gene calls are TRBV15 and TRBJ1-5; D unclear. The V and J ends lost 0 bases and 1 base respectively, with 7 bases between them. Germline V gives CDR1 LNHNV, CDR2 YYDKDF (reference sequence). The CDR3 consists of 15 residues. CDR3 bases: TGTGCCACCAGCAGAGATCCGGGAAGCAATCAGCCCCAGCATTTT. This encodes CATSRDPGSNQPQHF.

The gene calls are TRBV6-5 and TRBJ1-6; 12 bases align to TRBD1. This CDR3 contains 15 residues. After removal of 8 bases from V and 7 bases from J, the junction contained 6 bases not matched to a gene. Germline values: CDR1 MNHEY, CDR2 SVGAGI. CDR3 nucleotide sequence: TGTGCCAGCCGCCGGGACAGGGGGCGGAATTCACCCCTCCACTTT. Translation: CASRRDRGRNSPLHF.

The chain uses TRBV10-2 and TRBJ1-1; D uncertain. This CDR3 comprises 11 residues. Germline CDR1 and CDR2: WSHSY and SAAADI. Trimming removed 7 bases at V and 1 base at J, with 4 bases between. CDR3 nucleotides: TGCGCCAGCATCAAGAACACTGAAGCTTTCTTT. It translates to CASIKNTEAFF.

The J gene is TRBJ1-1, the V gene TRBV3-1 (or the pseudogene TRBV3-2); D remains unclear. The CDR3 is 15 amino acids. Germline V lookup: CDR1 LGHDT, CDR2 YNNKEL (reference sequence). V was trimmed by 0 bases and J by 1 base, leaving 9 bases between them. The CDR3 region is CASSQDWRGNTEAFF. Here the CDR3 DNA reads TGTGCCAGCAGCCAAGATTGGCGGGGGAACACTGAAGCTTTCTTT.

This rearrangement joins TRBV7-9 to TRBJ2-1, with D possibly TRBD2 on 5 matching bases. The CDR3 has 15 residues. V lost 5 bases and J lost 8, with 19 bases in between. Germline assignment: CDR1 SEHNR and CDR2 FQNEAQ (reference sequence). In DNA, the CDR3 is TGTGCCAGCAGCCCACTACTAGTATCCCCCGATGAGCAGTTCTTC. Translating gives CASSPLLVSPDEQFF.

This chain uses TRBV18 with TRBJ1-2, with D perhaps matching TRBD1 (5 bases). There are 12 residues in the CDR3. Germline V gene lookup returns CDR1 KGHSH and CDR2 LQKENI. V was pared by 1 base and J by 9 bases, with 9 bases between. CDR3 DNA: TGTGCCAGCTCACCACGCGCAGGGAGCTACACCTTC. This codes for CASSPRAGSYTF.

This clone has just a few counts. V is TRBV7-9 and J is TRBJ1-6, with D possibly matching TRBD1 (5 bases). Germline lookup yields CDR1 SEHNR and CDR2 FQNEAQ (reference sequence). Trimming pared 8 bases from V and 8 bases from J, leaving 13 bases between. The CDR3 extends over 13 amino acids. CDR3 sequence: CASVGRGDSPLHF. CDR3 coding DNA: TGTGCCAGCGTGGGGCGGGGGGATTCACCCCTCCACTTT.

The CDR3 loop reads CASSSQPGLAGREQFF. DNA for the CDR3: TGTGCCAGCAGTTCTCAGCCGGGACTAGCGGGGAGAGAGCAGTTCTTC. V is TRBV28 and J is TRBJ2-1; 13 bases map to TRBD2. The germline CDR1 and CDR2 sequences are MDHEN and SYDVKM. This CDR3 comprises 16 residues. With 4 bases clipped from V and 10 bases from J, the junction kept 10 bases outside the gene matches.

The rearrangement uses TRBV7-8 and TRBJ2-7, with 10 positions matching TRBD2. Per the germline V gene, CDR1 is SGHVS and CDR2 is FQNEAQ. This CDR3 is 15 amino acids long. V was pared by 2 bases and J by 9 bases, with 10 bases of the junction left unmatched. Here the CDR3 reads CASSLKREGPYGQYF. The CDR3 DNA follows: TGTGCCAGCAGCTTAAAGCGGGAGGGGCCCTATGGGCAGTACTTC.

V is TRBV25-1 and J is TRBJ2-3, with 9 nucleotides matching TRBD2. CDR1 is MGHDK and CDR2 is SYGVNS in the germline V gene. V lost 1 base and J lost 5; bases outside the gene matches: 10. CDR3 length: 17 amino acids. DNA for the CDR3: TGTGCCAGCAGTGAATTAGGGCGGGAGGGCCTTAGAGATACGCAGTATTTT. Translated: CASSELGREGLRDTQYF.